The rows below give T cell receptor beta chains drawn from one sample of a study of T-cell reconstitution after alpha-beta-depleted transplantation in children. In TCRdb, the PCR reads were re-called with MiXCR into one record per CDR3 protein. The repertoire includes about 15,000 distinct CDR3 sequences, under 15% of them detected once, and about 71% sits in the top ten. The specimen comprised PBMCs, mostly from graft donor cells, sampled 180 days after TCRalphabeta/CD19-depleted stem cell transplant. The receptors stem from a boy younger than two who had a stem cell transplant for Wiskott-Aldrich syndrome, so the T cells may come from the graft donor. The CDR3 runs from the conserved cysteine through the conserved F or W. A D gene is named only where the DNA matches it firmly. The size entry is marked missing in some rows and otherwise reads once, few, many or a size class.

>TRBJ2-3|TRBV15|TRBD1|16|many
CATSRERTGAGDTQYF
TGTGCCACCAGCAGAGAGAGGACAGGGGCCGGAGATACGCAGTATTTT
>TRBJ1-2|TRBV28|-|11|many
CASSLAGGYTF
TGTGCCAGCAGTTTGGCGGGTGGCTACACCTTC
>TRBJ2-5|TRBV5-4|-|13|-
CASSPRGQETQYF
TGTGCCAGCAGCCCGAGGGGCCAGGAGACCCAGTACTTC
>TRBJ2-1|TRBV7-9|TRBD1|14|many
CASSLGQGAASLGF
TGTGCCAGCAGCTTAGGACAGGGGGCGGCCTCCCTAGGGTTC
>TRBJ1-5|TRBV7-8|TRBD1|16|few
CASSRTGGAGNQPQHF
TGTGCCAGCAGTCGTACAGGGGGCGCAGGCAATCAGCCCCAGCATTTT
>TRBJ2-3|TRBV20-1|TRBD2|13|many
CSALAGGTDTQYF
TGCAGTGCCCTAGCGGGAGGCACAGATACGCAGTATTTT
>TRBJ2-5|TRBV7-2|TRBD2|16|few
CASSPGLAGNEETQYF
TGTGCCAGCAGCCCCGGACTAGCGGGAAACGAAGAGACCCAGTACTTC
>TRBJ2-5|TRBV5-1|TRBD1|14|many
CASSGDRGKETQYF
TGCGCCAGCAGCGGGGACAGGGGTAAAGAGACCCAGTACTTC
>TRBJ2-4|TRBV7-9|-|13|many
CASSGWDLNIQYF
TGTGCCAGCAGCGGATGGGACTTAAACATTCAGTACTTC
>TRBJ2-7|TRBV20-1|TRBD1|13|many
CSAPGQGNYEQYF
TGCAGTGCGCCGGGACAGGGAAACTACGAGCAGTACTTC
>TRBJ2-1|TRBV20-1|TRBD2|14|-
CSGLFGGSYNEQFF
TGCAGTGGCTTGTTCGGGGGGTCCTACAATGAGCAGTTCTTC
>TRBJ1-2|TRBV19|-|14|few
CASSPLGGHTGYTF
TGTGCCAGTAGTCCGCTAGGAGGGCATACTGGCTACACCTTC
>TRBJ1-1|TRBV6-1|TRBD1|14|once
CASSGRDRVAEAFF
TGTGCCAGCAGTGGCCGGGACAGGGTCGCTGAAGCTTTCTTT
>TRBJ1-4|TRBV12-3/TRBV12-4|TRBD1|14|many
CASSLGQGGEKLFF
TGTGCCAGCAGTCTGGGACAGGGAGGCGAAAAACTGTTTTTT
>TRBJ2-1|TRBV7-9|TRBD2|14|many
CASSLRGGAGEQFF
TGTGCCAGCAGCCTCCGCGGGGGGGCTGGTGAGCAGTTCTTC
>TRBJ1-2|TRBV30|-|13|-
CAWSPGRTYGYTF
TGTGCCTGGAGCCCGGGACGGACGTATGGCTACACCTTC
>TRBJ2-5|TRBV29-1|-|12|many
CSVVQSQETQYF
TGCAGCGTTGTACAGAGCCAAGAGACCCAGTACTTC
>TRBJ2-1|TRBV18|TRBD2|18|-
CASSPGLAGGSSYNEQFF
TGTGCCAGCTCACCGGGACTAGCGGGAGGGAGCTCCTACAATGAGCAGTTCTTC
>TRBJ2-1|TRBV18|-|16|many
CASSPARGQSYNEQFF
TGTGCCAGCTCACCAGCACGCGGACAGTCCTACAATGAGCAGTTCTTC
>TRBJ2-1|TRBV15|TRBD1|17|many
CATSRTRTGLLYNEQFF
TGTGCCACCAGCAGAACCCGGACAGGCCTTCTTTACAATGAGCAGTTCTTC
>TRBJ2-2|TRBV10-3|-|14|-
CAIRTGEYTGELFF
TGTGCCATCCGCACCGGAGAATACACCGGGGAGCTGTTTTTT
>TRBJ1-1|TRBV5-1|-|13|many
CASSLVGDTEAFF
TGCGCCAGCAGCTTGGTCGGGGACACTGAAGCTTTCTTT
>TRBJ2-1|TRBV6-2/TRBV6-3|-|14|few
CASSGTSKVNEQFF
TGTGCCAGCAGCGGGACATCTAAAGTCAATGAGCAGTTCTTC
>TRBJ1-3|TRBV29-1|-|11|few
CSVDGGNTIYF
TGCAGCGTTGATGGTGGAAACACCATATATTTT
>TRBJ2-5|TRBV13|-|13|few
CASRRADQETQYF
TGTGCCAGCAGAAGGGCGGATCAAGAGACCCAGTACTTC
>TRBJ2-6|TRBV5-8|-|16|few
CASSLYSGTGANVLTF
TGTGCCAGCAGCTTGTATTCCGGGACTGGGGCCAACGTCCTGACTTTC
>TRBJ2-7|TRBV6-5|-|14|many
CASSRDPSSYEQYF
TGTGCCAGCAGCCGGGACCCAAGCTCCTACGAGCAGTACTTC
>TRBJ1-2|TRBV5-1|-|15|many
CASSLDTFLFYGYTF
TGCGCCAGCAGCTTGGACACGTTTCTCTTCTATGGCTACACCTTC
>TRBJ2-1|TRBV20-1|-|15|-
CSARPLARPYNEQFF
TGCAGTGCTCGACCCCTAGCGCGCCCCTACAATGAGCAGTTCTTC
>TRBJ2-7|TRBV15|-|14|many
CATSRGGDSYEQYF
TGTGCCACCAGCAGAGGGGGTGATAGCTACGAGCAGTACTTC
>TRBJ2-1|TRBV7-9|TRBD2|16|large
CASSHAGGSSYNEQFF
TGTGCCAGCAGTCACGCGGGGGGCAGCTCCTACAATGAGCAGTTCTTC
>TRBJ2-5|TRBV5-1|-|14|many
CASSLAGTGETQYF
TGCGCCAGCAGCTTGGCCGGCACGGGGGAGACCCAGTACTTC
>TRBJ2-7|TRBV5-1|-|15|-
CASSSGTAISYEQYF
TGCGCCAGCAGCTCCGGGACCGCCATCTCCTACGAGCAGTACTTC
>TRBJ1-1|TRBV7-9|-|12|many
CASSYLNTEAFF
TGTGCCAGCAGCTACCTAAACACTGAAGCTTTCTTT
>TRBJ1-2|TRBV29-1|TRBD1|14|many
CSVEDGTGRFGYTF
TGCAGCGTTGAAGACGGGACAGGGAGATTCGGCTACACCTTC
>TRBJ2-5|TRBV12-3/TRBV12-4|TRBD1|13|-
CASRSGTGETQYF
TGTGCCAGCAGATCCGGGACAGGGGAGACCCAGTACTTC